This TCR beta chain was profiled in a study of blood T cell repertoires in COVID-19. The overall study: Nucleic acid was either cDNA or gDNA, and it came from T cells, B-cell-depleted T cells, or PBMCs.

The CDR3 is 14 residues long. The germline V and J ends were trimmed by 2 bases and 10 bases, with 15 bases remaining between them. The germline V gene has CDR1 SGHTA and CDR2 FQGNSA. Profiling relied on immunoSEQ multiplex PCR, and the TCRdb table lists in-frame clones only, not all of them. The sample carries under 300,000 clones, 89% recorded once. This chain links TRBV7-2 with TRBJ1-5; weak D call: TRBD1 (6 bases). Material: peripheral blood. This sequence originates from a woman aged 40-49 years who had recovered from COVID-19. The CDR3 sequence: CASSLTPGVGPQHF. Here the CDR3 DNA reads TGTGCCAGCAGCTTAACTCCAGGGGTCGGACCCCAGCATTTT.